A selection of T cell receptor beta chains follows, all from one sample in a study of shared clonotypes between healthy human individuals. Produced via immunoSEQ multiplex PCR; TCRdb's table is partial and in-frame only. Counted here are about 2.5 million clones, about nine tenths occurring once; the ten biggest clones make up approximately 0.41%. Sequenced sample: naive CD4+ T cells from PBMCs. Every receptor here comes from a young man in good health. Some clones in this sample may be carry-over from other donors' samples. Both conserved end residues are part of each CDR3. The order of the fields is clone size, J gene, D gene, V gene, CDR3 protein, CDR3 DNA. D genes are given only for firm matches. Where a row states a size, it is once, few, many or the class of an expanded clone; other rows omit it.

>once|TRBJ1-1|-|TRBV6-1
CASSDLTGYTEAFF
TGCGCCAGCAGTGACTTAACAGGGTACACTGAAGCTTTCTTT
>-|TRBJ2-6|TRBD1|TRBV7-3
CASSLGTGHSGANVLTF
TGTGCCAGCAGCTTGGGGACAGGACACTCTGGGGCCAACGTCCTGACTTTC
>-|TRBJ2-5|-|TRBV19
CASSTGLGETQYF
TGTGCCAGTAGTACCGGGCTGGGAGAGACCCAGTACTTC
>-|TRBJ2-7|TRBD1|TRBV27
CASSLTGGTLSSYEQYF
TGTGCCAGCAGTTTAACAGGGGGCACCTTGAGCTCCTACGAGCAGTACTTC
>-|TRBJ2-7|TRBD1|TRBV27
CASSSNRGSYEQYF
TGTGCCAGCAGTTCCAACAGGGGCTCCTACGAGCAGTACTTC
>-|TRBJ1-3|TRBD1|TRBV6-1
CASRDGTGRGNTIYF
TGTGCCAGCAGGGACGGGACAGGGCGAGGAAACACCATATATTTT
>-|TRBJ2-1|-|TRBV18
CASSSGGLGNEQFF
TGTGCCAGCTCGTCTGGAGGGCTGGGAAATGAGCAGTTCTTC
>-|TRBJ2-7|TRBD2|TRBV7-2
CASSSAGGSLSYEQYF
TGTGCCAGCAGCTCGGCGGGGGGCAGCCTATCCTACGAGCAGTACTTC
>-|TRBJ2-3|-|TRBV11-2
CASSLGSWQSTDTQYF
TGTGCCAGCAGCTTAGGTAGTTGGCAGAGCACAGATACGCAGTATTTT
>-|TRBJ1-5|TRBD1|TRBV7-2
CASSLRQGAGPQHF
TGTGCCAGCAGCTTAAGACAGGGGGCAGGCCCCCAGCATTTT
>-|TRBJ2-3|TRBD2|TRBV15
CATSSSGRPDTQYF
TGTGCCACCAGCAGTAGCGGGAGGCCAGATACGCAGTATTTT
>-|TRBJ2-7|TRBD2|TRBV7-3
CASSPPSGRGEQYF
TGTGCCAGCAGCCCACCTAGCGGGAGGGGCGAGCAGTACTTC
>-|TRBJ1-2|-|TRBV30
CAWSKRTGIGYTF
TGTGCCTGGAGTAAGCGAACAGGGATCGGCTACACCTTC
>once|TRBJ2-1|TRBD2|TRBV29-1
CSVGGRTYNEQFF
TGCAGCGTTGGCGGGAGGACGTACAATGAGCAGTTCTTC
>-|TRBJ2-7|TRBD1|TRBV11-2
CASRPRPGQSSYEQYF
TGTGCCAGCAGACCGAGACCGGGACAGAGCTCCTACGAGCAGTACTTC
>-|TRBJ2-1|-|TRBV20-1
CSAPRVPEQFF
TGCAGTGCCCCCCGGGTTCCTGAGCAGTTCTTC
>once|TRBJ1-5|-|TRBV21-1
CASSKVDGTELSNQPQHF
TGTGCCAGCAGCAAAGTAGACGGGACAGAACTTAGCAATCAGCCCCAGCATTTT
>-|TRBJ2-7|-|TRBV11-2
CASSFRGPGYEQYF
TGTGCCAGCAGCTTCAGGGGTCCCGGCTACGAGCAGTACTTC
>-|TRBJ1-4|TRBD1|TRBV5-1
CASSFLGQGARGNEKLFF
TGCGCCAGCAGCTTCCTGGGACAGGGGGCGCGAGGTAATGAAAAACTGTTTTTT
>-|TRBJ2-1|TRBD2|TRBV6-1
CASGLAEGSYNEQFF
TGTGCCAGCGGACTAGCGGAGGGCTCCTACAATGAGCAGTTCTTC
>-|TRBJ2-3|TRBD2|TRBV7-2
CASSLVLAWEGDTQYF
TGTGCCAGCAGCTTAGTCCTGGCGTGGGAGGGTGATACGCAGTATTTT
>-|TRBJ2-3|-|TRBV29-1
CSVAQTSTDTQYF
TGCAGCGTTGCCCAGACTAGCACAGATACGCAGTATTTT
>once|TRBJ2-4|-|TRBV11-2
CASSLDRWVNIQYF
TGTGCCAGCAGCTTAGATCGCTGGGTAAACATTCAGTACTTC
>-|TRBJ2-6|TRBD1|TRBV2
CASSVGQGAPGANVLTF
TGTGCCAGCAGTGTTGGACAGGGGGCGCCTGGGGCCAACGTCCTGACTTTC
>-|TRBJ1-1|-|TRBV7-3
CASSPTGPQNTEAFF
TGTGCCAGCAGCCCGACCGGACCGCAAAACACTGAAGCTTTCTTT
>once|TRBJ1-2|-|TRBV28
CASRPPQGSITF
TGTGCCAGCAGGCCTCCTCAGGGATCCATCACCTTC
>-|TRBJ2-4|TRBD2|TRBV7-2
CASSIRAGVGAKNIQYF
TGTGCCAGCAGTATCCGAGCGGGAGTCGGGGCCAAAAACATTCAGTACTTC
>once|TRBJ2-2|-|TRBV18
CASSPQDSFGGELFF
TGTGCCAGCTCACCCCAGGACAGTTTCGGCGGGGAGCTGTTTTTT
>-|TRBJ2-7|TRBD1|TRBV27
CASSPLIVGQGREQYF
TGTGCCAGCAGCCCCCTAATAGTGGGACAGGGGCGCGAGCAGTACTTC
>once|TRBJ2-5|TRBD2|TRBV5-4
CASSRWLAIAGGGQETQYF
TGTGCCAGCAGCCGCTGGCTGGCGATAGCGGGAGGAGGGCAAGAGACCCAGTACTTC
>-|TRBJ2-5|-|TRBV7-6
CASSLEHETQYF
TGTGCCAGCAGCTTAGAGCACGAGACCCAGTACTTC
>-|TRBJ2-3|-|TRBV9
CASSPQSGITDTQYF
TGTGCCAGCAGCCCCCAATCCGGAATCACCGATACGCAGTATTTT
>-|TRBJ2-5|-|TRBV5-1
CASKDGLYQETQYF
TGCGCCAGCAAAGACGGGCTTTACCAAGAGACCCAGTACTTC
>once|TRBJ1-4|-|TRBV5-1
CASSLFSAGEKLFF
TGCGCCAGCAGCTTGTTCTCGGCGGGAGAAAAACTGTTTTTT
>-|TRBJ1-3|TRBD1|TRBV5-6
CASSVQGAYGNTIYF
TGTGCCAGCAGCGTGCAGGGGGCATACGGAAACACCATATATTTT
>-|TRBJ1-4|TRBD1|TRBV6-1
CASGRGRGNEKLFF
TGTGCCAGCGGGCGGGGCAGGGGGAATGAAAAACTGTTTTTT
>few|TRBJ1-1|-|TRBV4-2
CASSQDPGGNTEAFF
TGTGCCAGCAGCCAAGACCCGGGAGGGAACACTGAAGCTTTCTTT
>-|TRBJ2-1|TRBD2|TRBV5-1
CASSLESGKFSNEQFF
TGCGCCAGCAGCTTGGAAAGCGGGAAGTTCTCCAATGAGCAGTTCTTC
>-|TRBJ2-5|-|TRBV5-1
CASSLLGTDEETQYF
TGCGCCAGCAGCTTACTAGGGACTGACGAAGAGACCCAGTACTTC
>-|TRBJ2-2|-|TRBV7-2
CASSPGGGRSGELFF
TGTGCCAGCAGCCCCGGGGGTGGACGATCCGGGGAGCTGTTTTTT
>-|TRBJ1-4|-|TRBV28
CASSLGAVATNEKLFF
TGTGCCAGCAGTTTAGGAGCCGTTGCAACTAATGAAAAACTGTTTTTT
>once|TRBJ1-6|-|TRBV27
CASSWGRASYNSPLHF
TGTGCCAGCAGTTGGGGCCGAGCCTCCTATAATTCACCCCTCCACTTT
>once|TRBJ2-1|TRBD2|TRBV27
CASYSSEASGKHEQFF
TGTGCCAGCTACTCCTCCGAGGCTAGCGGGAAGCATGAGCAGTTCTTC
>-|TRBJ1-2|TRBD1|TRBV6-1
CASSEALRSPGGGSYGYTF
TGTGCCAGCAGTGAAGCGCTTCGGAGTCCGGGAGGGGGCTCATATGGCTACACCTTC
>once|TRBJ2-3|TRBD2|TRBV7-2
CASSLIWVAGGGTDTQYF
TGTGCCAGCAGCTTAATCTGGGTTGCGGGAGGAGGCACAGATACGCAGTATTTT
>-|TRBJ2-5|TRBD1|TRBV5-1
CASSLSGTGALYQETQYF
TGCGCCAGCAGCTTGAGCGGGACAGGGGCGTTGTACCAAGAGACCCAGTACTTC
>-|TRBJ2-2|-|TRBV7-2
CASGTRYGGELFF
TGTGCCAGCGGGACTCGGTACGGCGGGGAGCTGTTTTTT
>few|TRBJ2-1|TRBD2|TRBV5-1
CASSLTSGSREQFF
TGCGCCAGCAGCTTGACTAGCGGGAGTCGCGAGCAGTTCTTC
>-|TRBJ2-7|TRBD2|TRBV11-2
CASSPGTSGRVTGGEQYF
TGTGCCAGCAGCCCCGGGACTAGCGGGAGGGTTACCGGGGGCGAGCAGTACTTC